The entry that follows covers one T cell receptor beta chain sequence. The sample holds a few counts of this clonotype. There is no known antigen for this receptor. No much larger clone exists at a distance of one base, and base qualities are not known. The data were produced on an Illumina NovaSeq 6000. TCR cDNA was made using 5'RACE template switching, a step that added a universal primer site and unique molecular identifiers. Priming of cDNA synthesis was performed from both the TCR alpha and TCR beta constant segments. Two PCR steps were used to amplify libraries, with sample barcodes and sequencing adapters being added in the second step. Sequencing of libraries was performed on Illumina HiSeq 2500 (2x100 bp) or NovaSeq (2x150 bp). The paper's data handling went like this. Demultiplexing of reads and collapsing into UMI consensus sequences were performed with MIGEC, and V(D)J alignment was carried out with MiXCR. Using edgeR on replicate PBMC samples, clonotypes were called vaccine-responding if FDR was below 0.01 and the log2 fold change was above 5 up to day 15. CD4 or CD8 identity was assigned to each bulk clonotype according to whether the clonotype was present at higher abundance in the sequenced CD4 repertoire or the sequenced CD8 repertoire. TCRdb itself trimmed the public reads at Q25 with fastp, ran MiXCR and retained productive beta chains. CDR3 protein duplicates are merged, each entry listing the most common genes and DNA. The V and J calls reflect TCRdb's pipeline rather than the authors' work. The sample table holds some 340,000 distinct CDR3 sequences, of which approximately 4% were seen once. The ten largest clones capture just under 25% of the sample.

This entry is derived from a study of T cells after yellow fever vaccination (dated by TCRdb to about 2019). Regarding the complete study: Libraries from fractions with low cell numbers were prepared with the SMART-Seq v4 Ultra Low Input RNA kit. To follow T-cell clones before and after primary and booster YFV17D yellow fever vaccination, bulk TCR alpha and beta repertoires were sequenced over time. Bulk PBMC replicates and cell subsets were isolated from blood drawn at multiple timepoints before and after both primary and secondary immunization. Two healthy male donors, one aged 18 to 29 and one aged 30 to 40 years, made up the cohort. Summary of the overall study and its limitations: A small fraction of clonotypes showed up in both the CD4 and CD8 compartments, probably as a result of convergent recombination. FACS-sorted repertoires could contain abundant contaminating clonotypes from the bulk population, so computational filtering was required. Because the study included only a couple of donors, the extent to which the findings can be generalized is limited. After the booster, most of the clones that had expanded following primary vaccination were detected again (around 97% of CD4 and 80% to 90% of CD8), which suggests that memory was broadly maintained. Compared with the primary T-cell response, the secondary T-cell response was weaker but faster, peaking on day 5 rather than day 15.

The treatment or condition label on this specimen signifies: live attenuated yellow fever vaccine strain. At every blood-draw timepoint, two biological replicates of bulk PBMCs were collected. PBMCs were isolated from peripheral blood using a standard Ficoll-Paque protocol. TriZol was used to extract RNA from bulk PBMCs, CD4 and CD8 fractions, and dextramer-positive and dextramer-negative fractions. The germline ends are 12 bases apart after V is trimmed by 3 bases and J by 0 bases. The CDR3 contains 15 residues, cysteine and phenylalanine counted. The sequence is cut down to CDR3 DNA, 45 bases in frame from base 1. CDR1 and CDR2, looked up from the germline V gene (reference sequence), are DFQATT and SNEGSKA.

The TCR comes from a man aged 18 to 35 who received the YFV17D yellow fever vaccine. Sequenced material: PBMCs, taken 5 days after the yellow fever booster vaccination. The V and J segments used are TRBV20-1 and TRBJ1-5, with an unclear D gene assignment. CDR3 reads: CSASIREYSNQPQHF. The DNA is as follows: TGCAGTGCTAGTATCCGAGAATATAGCAATCAGCCCCAGCATTTT.